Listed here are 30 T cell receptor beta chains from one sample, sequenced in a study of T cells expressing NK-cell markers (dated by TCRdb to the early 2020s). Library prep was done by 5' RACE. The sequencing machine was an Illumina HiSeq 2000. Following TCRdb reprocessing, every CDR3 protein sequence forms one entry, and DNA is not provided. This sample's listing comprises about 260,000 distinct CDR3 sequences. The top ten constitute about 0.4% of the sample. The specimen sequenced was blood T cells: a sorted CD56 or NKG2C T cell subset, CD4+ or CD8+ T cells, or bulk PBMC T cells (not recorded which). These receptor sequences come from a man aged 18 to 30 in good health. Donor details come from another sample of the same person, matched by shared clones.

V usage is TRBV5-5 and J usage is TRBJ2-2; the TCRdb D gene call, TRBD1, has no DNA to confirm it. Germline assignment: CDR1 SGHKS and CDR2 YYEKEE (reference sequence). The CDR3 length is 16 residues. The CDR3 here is CASSSMGTGLTGELFF. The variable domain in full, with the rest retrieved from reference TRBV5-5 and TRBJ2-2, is DAGVTQSPTHLIKTRGQQVTLRCSPISGHKSVSWYQQVLGQGPQFIFQYYEKEERGRGNFPDRFSARQFPNYSSELNVNALLLGDSALYLCASSSMGTGLTGELFFGEGSRLTVL.

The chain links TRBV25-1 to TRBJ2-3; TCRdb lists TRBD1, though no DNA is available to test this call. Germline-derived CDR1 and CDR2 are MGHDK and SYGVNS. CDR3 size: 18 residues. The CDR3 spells CASVPTTVGQGITDTQYF. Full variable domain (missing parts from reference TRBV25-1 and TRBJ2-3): EADIYQTPRYLVIGTGKKITLECSQTMGHDKMYWYQQDPGMELHLIHYSYGVNSTEKGDLSSESTVSRIRTEHFPLTLESARPSHTSQYLCASVPTTVGQGITDTQYFGPGTRLTVL.

CDR3 residues: CASSEEGVSNEQFF. This chain connects TRBV2 to TRBJ2-1; TCRdb calls TRBD2, which cannot be checked without DNA. Germline CDR1 is SNHLY and CDR2 is FYNNEI. The CDR3 has 14 amino acids.

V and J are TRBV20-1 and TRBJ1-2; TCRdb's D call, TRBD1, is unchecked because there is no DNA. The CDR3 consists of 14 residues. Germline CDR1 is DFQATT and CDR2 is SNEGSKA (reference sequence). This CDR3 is CSASAVAGARGYTF.

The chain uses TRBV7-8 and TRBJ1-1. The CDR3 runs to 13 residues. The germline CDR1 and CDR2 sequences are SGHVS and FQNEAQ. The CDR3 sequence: CASSNTRFTEAFF.

CDR3 amino acids: CASSIGTRAPRQNEQFF. The chain joins TRBV19 to TRBJ2-1; TCRdb names TRBD2, which stays unverified in the absence of DNA. The V gene's germline CDR1 is LNHDA and CDR2 SQIVND (reference sequence). The CDR3 is 17 amino acids.

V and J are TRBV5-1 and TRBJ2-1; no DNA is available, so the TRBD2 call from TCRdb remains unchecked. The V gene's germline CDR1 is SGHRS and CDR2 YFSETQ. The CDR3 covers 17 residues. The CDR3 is CASSLALRSGRYNEQFF.

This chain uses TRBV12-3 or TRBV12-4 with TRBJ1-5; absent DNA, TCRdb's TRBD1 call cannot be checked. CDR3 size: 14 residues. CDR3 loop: CASGRGQSHQPQHF.

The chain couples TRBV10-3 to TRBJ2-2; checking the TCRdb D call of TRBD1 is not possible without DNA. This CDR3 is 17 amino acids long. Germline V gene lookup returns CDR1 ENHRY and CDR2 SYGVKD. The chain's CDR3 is CAISGNRDRVPSGELFF.

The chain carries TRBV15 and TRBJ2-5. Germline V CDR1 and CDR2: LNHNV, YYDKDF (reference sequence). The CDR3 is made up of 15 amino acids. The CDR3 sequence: CATSRDRVGQETQYF.

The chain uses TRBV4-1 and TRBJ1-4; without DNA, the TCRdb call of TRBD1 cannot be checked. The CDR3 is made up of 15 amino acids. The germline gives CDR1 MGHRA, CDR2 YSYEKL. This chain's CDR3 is CASSARQGEDEKLFF.

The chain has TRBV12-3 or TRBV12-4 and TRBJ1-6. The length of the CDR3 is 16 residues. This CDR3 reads CASSLVRSSYNSPLHF.

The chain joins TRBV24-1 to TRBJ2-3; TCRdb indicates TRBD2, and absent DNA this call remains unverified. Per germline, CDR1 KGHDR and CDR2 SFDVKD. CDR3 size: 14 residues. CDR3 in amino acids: CATSGTSGSHTQYF.

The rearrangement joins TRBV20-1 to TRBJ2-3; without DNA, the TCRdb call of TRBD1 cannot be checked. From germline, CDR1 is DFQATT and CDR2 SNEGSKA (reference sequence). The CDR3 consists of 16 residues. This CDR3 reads CSARDRPGPSTDTQYF.

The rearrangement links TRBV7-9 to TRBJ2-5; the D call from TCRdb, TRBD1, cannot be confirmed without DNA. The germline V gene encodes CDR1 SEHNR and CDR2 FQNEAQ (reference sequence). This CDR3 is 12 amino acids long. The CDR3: CASARQEETQYF.

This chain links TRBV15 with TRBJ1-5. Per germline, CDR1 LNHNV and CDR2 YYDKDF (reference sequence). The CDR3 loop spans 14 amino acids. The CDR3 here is CATRGGDRNQPQHF.

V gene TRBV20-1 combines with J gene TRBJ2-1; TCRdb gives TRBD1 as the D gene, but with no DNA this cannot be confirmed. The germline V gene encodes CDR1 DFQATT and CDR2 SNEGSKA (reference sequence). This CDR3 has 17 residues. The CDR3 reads CSARDRDDRYSYNEQFF.

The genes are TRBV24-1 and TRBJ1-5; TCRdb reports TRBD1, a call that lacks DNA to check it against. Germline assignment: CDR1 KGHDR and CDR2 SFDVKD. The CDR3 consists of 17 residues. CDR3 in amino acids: CATSGSMTPNPGQPQHF.

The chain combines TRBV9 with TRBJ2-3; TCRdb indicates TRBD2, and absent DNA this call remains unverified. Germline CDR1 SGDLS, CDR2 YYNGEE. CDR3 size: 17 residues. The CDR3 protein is CASSAYAGTSEADTQYF.

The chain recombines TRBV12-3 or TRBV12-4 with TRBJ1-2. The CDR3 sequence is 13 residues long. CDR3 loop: CASMSEATYGYTF.

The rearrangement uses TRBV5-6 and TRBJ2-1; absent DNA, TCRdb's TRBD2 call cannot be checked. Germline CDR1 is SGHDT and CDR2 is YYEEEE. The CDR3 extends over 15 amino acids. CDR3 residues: CASSAPGLVYNEQFF.

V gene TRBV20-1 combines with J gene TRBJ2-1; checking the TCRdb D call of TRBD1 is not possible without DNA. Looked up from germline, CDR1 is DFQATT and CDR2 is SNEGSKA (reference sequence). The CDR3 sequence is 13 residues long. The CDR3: CSAEKQGDDEQFF.

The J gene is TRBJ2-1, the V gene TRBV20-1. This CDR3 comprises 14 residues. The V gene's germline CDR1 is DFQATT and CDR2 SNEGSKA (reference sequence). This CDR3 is CSAKSKAATMRQFF.

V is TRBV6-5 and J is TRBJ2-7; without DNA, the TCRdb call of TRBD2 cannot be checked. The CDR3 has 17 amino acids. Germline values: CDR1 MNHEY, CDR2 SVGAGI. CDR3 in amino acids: CASSSPSGRRGVKEQYF.

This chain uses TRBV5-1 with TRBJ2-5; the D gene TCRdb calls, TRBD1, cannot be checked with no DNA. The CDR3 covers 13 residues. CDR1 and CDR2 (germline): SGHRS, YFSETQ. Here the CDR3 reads CASSTQGRETQYF.

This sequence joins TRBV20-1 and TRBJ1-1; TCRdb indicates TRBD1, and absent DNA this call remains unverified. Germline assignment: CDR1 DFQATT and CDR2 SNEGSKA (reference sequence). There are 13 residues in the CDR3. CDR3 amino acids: CSAKLQGATEAFF.

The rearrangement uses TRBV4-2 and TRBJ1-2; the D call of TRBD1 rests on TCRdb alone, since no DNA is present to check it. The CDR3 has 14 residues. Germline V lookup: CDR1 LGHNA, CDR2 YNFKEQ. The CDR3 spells CAVAGVSANYGYTF.

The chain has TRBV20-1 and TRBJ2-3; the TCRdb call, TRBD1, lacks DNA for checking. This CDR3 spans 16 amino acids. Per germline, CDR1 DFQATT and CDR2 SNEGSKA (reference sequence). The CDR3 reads CSARNTGEGATDTQYF.

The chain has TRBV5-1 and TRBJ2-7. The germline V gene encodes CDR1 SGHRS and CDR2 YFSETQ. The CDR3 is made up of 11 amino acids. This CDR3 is CASSLAGEQYF.

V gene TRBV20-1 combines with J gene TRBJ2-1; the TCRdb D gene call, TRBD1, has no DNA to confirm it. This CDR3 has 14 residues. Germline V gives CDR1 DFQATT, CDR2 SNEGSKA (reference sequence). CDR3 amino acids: CSATTGMWNNEQFF.